This T cell receptor (beta chain) was identified in a study of blood T cell repertoires in COVID-19. Authors' processing steps: It was from reference gene primer amplification that nucleated cell counts were estimated. Here immunoSEQ multiplex PCR was the method, and the copy in TCRdb shows in-frame clones only, minus some. The V and J calls and clone size are taken from that table; D and trimming were inferred from the DNA. Among 200,000 or so clones listed, approximately 88% were seen once. Study members were between about 18 and 95 years old and lived in over 20 US regions. Within 2 weeks of study entry, exposed participants had contacted a PCR-confirmed or clinician-diagnosed COVID-19 case. The CDR3 runs to 14 residues. V was trimmed by 0 bases and J by 5 bases, leaving 12 bases between them. Per germline, CDR1 SGHRS and CDR2 YFSETQ.

Sequenced: PBMCs or T cells enriched from blood (not recorded which). V usage is TRBV5-1 and J usage is TRBJ2-7; D gene uncertain. The TCR comes from a woman aged 25 to 45 who had been exposed to COVID-19. The CDR3 DNA reads as TGCGCCAGCAGCTTGGCCTACCGAAGCGACGAGCAGTACTTC. Translating it yields CASSLAYRSDEQYF.